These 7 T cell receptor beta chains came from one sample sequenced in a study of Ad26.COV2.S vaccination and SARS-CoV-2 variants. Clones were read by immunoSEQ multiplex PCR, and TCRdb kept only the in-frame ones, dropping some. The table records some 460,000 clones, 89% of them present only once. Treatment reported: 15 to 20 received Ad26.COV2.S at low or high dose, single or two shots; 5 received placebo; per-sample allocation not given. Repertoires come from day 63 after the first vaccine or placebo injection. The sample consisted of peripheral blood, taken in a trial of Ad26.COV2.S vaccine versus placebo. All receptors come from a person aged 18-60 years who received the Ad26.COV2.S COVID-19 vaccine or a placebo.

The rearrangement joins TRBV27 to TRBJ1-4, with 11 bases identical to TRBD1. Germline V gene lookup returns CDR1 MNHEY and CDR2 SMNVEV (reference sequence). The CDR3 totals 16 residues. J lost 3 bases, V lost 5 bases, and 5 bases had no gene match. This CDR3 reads CASSRGQGASNEKLFF. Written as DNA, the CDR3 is TGTGCCAGCAGTCGAGGACAGGGGGCGTCTAATGAAAAACTGTTTTTT.

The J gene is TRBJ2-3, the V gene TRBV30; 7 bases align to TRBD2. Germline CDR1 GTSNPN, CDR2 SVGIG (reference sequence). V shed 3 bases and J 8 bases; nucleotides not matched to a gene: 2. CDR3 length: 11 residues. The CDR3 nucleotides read TGTGCCTGGAGGGGGGGGACTACGCAGTATTTT. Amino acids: CAWRGGTTQYF.

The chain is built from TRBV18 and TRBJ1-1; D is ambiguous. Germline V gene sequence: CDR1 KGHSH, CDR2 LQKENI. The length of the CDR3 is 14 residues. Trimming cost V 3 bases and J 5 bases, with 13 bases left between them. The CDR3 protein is CASSPGEGLTEAFF. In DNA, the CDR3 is TGTGCCAGCTCACCCGGGGAAGGATTAACTGAAGCTTTCTTT.

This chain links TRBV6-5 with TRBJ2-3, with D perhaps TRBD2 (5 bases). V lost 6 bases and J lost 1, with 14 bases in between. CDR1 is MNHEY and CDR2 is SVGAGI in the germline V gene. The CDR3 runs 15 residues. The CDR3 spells CASRPRELGTDTQYF. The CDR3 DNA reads TGTGCCAGCAGACCAAGGGAGTTGGGCACAGATACGCAGTATTTT.

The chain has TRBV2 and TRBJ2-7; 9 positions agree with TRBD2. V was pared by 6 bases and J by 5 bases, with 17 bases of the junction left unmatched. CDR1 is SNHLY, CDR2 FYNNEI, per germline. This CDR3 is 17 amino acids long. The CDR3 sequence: CASRGHTGSGSLHEQYF. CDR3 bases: TGTGCCAGCAGGGGGCACACGGGTAGCGGGAGTTTGCACGAGCAGTACTTC. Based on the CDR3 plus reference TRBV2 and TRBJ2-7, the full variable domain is EPEVTQTPSHQVTQMGQEVILRCVPISNHLYFYWYRQILGQKVEFLVSFYNNEISEKSEIFDDQFSVERPDGSNFTLKIRSTKLEDSAMYFCASRGHTGSGSLHEQYFGPGTRLTVT.

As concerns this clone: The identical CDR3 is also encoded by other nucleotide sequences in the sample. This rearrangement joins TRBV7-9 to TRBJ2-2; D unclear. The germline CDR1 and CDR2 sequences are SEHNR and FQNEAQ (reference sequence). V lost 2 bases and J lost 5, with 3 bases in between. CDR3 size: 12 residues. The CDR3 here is CASSLSTGELFF. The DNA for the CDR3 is TGTGCCAGCAGCTTATCAACCGGGGAGCTGTTTTTT.

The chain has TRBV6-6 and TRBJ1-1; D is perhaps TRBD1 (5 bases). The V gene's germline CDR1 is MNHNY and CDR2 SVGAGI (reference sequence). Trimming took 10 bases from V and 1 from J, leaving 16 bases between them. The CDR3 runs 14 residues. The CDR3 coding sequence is TGTGCCACCAAAAGACAGACACCGAACACTGAAGCTTTCTTT. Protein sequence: CATKRQTPNTEAFF.